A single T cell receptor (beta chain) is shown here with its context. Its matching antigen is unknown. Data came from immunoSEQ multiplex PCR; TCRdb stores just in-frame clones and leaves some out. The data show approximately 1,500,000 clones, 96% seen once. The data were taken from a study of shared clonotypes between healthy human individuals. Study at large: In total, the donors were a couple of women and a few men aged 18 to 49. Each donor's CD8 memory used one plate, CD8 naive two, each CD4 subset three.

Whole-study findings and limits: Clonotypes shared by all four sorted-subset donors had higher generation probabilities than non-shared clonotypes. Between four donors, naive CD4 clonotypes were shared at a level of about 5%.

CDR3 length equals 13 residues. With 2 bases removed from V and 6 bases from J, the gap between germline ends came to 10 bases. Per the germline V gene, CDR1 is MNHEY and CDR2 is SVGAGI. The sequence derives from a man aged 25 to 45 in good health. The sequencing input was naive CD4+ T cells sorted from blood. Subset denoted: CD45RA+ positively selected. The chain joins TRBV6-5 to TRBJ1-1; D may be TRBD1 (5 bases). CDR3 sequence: CASSYRGRAEAFF. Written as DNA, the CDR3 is TGTGCCAGCAGTTACCGGGGGAGGGCTGAAGCTTTCTTT.